This T cell receptor beta chain comes out of a study of read filtering for tumor transcriptome and immune sequencing. Study summary: After DNase treatment, RNA was made into whole-transcriptome libraries.

This clonotype was seen many times. This library used around 400 ng RNA and molecular barcoded adaptors spanning alpha/delta and beta/gamma chains. TCRdb used MiXCR to reprocess the reads, holding one entry per CDR3 protein. The sample consists of 30,000 to 50,000 distinct CDR3 sequences, roughly 12% of them appearing once. The germline V gene encodes CDR1 DFQATT and CDR2 SNEGSKA (reference sequence). V was pared by 5 bases and J by 2 bases, with 3 bases between. The CDR3 has 10 amino acids. The source of this sequence is a donor at least 40 years old with multiple myeloma. The chain combines TRBV20-1 with TRBJ1-1; no firm D call. Sequenced input: a population of CD138-negative cells sorted from bone marrow. The CDR3 DNA sequence: TGCAGTGCTTTTAACACTGAAGCTTTCTTT. Residues: CSAFNTEAFF.